The count of the clone carrying this T cell receptor (beta chain) is one. Its antigen is still unknown. The authors amplified TCR beta CDR3 regions from RNA transcripts. First-round RT-PCR relied on HTBI primers, and a second-round multiplex PCR came next. Via MiXCR, TCRdb re-called the multiplex PCR reads, giving one row per CDR3 protein. The table records roughly 39,000 distinct CDR3 sequences, approximately 50% of them present only once. Pregnancy or lactation, uncontrolled infections and other autoimmune diseases were grounds for excluding patients. The data originate from a study of Graves' ophthalmopathy and Graves' hyperthyroidism. About the study: Peripheral blood was gathered at first diagnosis, ahead of any treatment whatsoever. The study's findings and limits: The model flagged ophthalmopathy progression at 65% to 71% sensitivity and under 75% specificity.

With V trimmed by 9 bases and J by 4 bases, 4 bases remained unmatched. Germline V CDR1 and CDR2: KGHDR, SFDVKD. CDR3 size: 13 residues. The material sequenced was peripheral blood. This receptor was taken from an adult woman with stable Graves' hyperthyroidism. The rearrangement joins TRBV24-1 to TRBJ2-5; 10 bases align to TRBD2. The CDR3 sequence: CATEPSGRETQYF. The CDR3 DNA sequence: TGTGCCACCGAGCCTAGCGGGAGAGAGACCCAGTACTTC.